This note documents a single T cell receptor (beta chain) sequence. Here immunoSEQ multiplex PCR was the method, and the copy in TCRdb shows in-frame clones only, minus some. The table includes 30,000 to 40,000 clones, around 82% detected once. This CDR3 is built from 14 residues. V was trimmed by 0 bases and J by 2 bases, leaving 8 bases between them. The germline CDR1 and CDR2 sequences are MNHNY and SVGAGI (reference sequence). The data are from a study of PD-L1 blockade in urothelial cancer. As for the study in general: Most patients, about 85% of the roughly 30, were males with bladder-origin cancer.

The source was PBMCs, collected around atezolizumab (anti-PD-L1) treatment. The sequence came from a man in his 60s with urothelial cancer. The chain carries TRBV6-6 and TRBJ2-7; D possibly corresponds to TRBD2 (5 bases). The CDR3 DNA sequence: TGTGCCAGCAGTTACTCCCTCGGGACCTACGAGCAGTACTTC. Encoded protein: CASSYSLGTYEQYF.